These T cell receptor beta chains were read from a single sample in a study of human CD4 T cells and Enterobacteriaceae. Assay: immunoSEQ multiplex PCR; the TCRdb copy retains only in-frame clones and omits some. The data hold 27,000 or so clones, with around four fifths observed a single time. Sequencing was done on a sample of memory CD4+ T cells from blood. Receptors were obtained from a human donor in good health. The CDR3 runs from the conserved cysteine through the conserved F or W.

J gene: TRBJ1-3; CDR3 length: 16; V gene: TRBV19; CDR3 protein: CASIPTTGDRGNTIYF
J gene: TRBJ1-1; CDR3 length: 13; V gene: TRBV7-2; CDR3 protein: CASSDLRNTEAFF
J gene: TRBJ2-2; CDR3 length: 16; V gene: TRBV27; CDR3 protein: CASSRRLAGGPGELFF
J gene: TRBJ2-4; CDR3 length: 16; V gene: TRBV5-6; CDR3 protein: CASSGTGILAKNIQYF
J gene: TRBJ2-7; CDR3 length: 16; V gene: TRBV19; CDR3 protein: CASSIQAGQGAYEQYF
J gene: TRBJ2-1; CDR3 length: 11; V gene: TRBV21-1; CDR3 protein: CASSKVRVLVF
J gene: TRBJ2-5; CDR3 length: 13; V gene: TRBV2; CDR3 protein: CASKLGEQETQYF
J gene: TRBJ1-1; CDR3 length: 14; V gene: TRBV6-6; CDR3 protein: CASWDRGMNTEAFF
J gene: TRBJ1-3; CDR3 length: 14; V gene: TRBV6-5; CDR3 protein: CASRRPGPGNTIYF
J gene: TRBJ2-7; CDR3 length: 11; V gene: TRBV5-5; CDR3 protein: CASSLHYEQYF
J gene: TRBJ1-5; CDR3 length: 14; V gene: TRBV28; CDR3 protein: CASSLSGLFQPQHF
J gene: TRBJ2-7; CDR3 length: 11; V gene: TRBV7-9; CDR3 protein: CASSSWGEQYF
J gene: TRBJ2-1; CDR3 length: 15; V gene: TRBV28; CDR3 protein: CASSLGMEAGNEQFF
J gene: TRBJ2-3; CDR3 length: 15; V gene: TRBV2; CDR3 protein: CASSENGIPTDTQYF
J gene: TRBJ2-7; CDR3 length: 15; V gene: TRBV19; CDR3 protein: CASSIKGVGPYEQYF
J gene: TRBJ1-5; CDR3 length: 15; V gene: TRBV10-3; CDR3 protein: CAISERELGGQPQHF
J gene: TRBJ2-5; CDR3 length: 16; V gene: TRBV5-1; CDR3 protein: CASSLRQQGVAETQYF
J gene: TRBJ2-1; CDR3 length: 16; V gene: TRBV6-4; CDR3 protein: CASSDTGGSWYNEQFF
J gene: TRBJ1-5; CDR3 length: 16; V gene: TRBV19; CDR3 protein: CASTGAQGVYNQPQHF
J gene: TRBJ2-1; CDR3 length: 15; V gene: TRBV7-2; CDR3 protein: CASSPGQRSYNEQFF
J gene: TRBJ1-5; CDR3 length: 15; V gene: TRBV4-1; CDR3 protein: CASSLQVYSNQPQHF
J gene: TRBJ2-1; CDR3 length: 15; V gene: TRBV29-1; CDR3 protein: CSVRGLADSYNEQFF
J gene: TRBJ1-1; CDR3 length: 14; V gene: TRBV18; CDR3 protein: CASSQTGEGTEAFF
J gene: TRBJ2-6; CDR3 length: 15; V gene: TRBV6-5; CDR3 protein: CASSRGLFGANVLTF
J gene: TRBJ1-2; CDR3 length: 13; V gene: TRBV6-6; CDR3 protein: CASNHRGDYGYTF
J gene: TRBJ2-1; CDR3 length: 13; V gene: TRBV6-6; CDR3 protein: CASGPPGRAQQFF
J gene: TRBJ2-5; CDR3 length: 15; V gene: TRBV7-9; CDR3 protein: CASSLVSGAQETQYF
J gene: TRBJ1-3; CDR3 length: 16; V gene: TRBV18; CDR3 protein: CASSPQGQGSGNTIYF
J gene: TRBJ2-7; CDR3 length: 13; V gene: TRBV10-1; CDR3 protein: CASTTSGSYEQYF
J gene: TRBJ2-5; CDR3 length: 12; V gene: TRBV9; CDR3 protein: CASSAVQETQYF
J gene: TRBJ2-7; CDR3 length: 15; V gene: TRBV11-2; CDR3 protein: CASSLEGGLSYEQYF